This T cell receptor beta chain comes out of a study of B cell selection in AIRE deficiency. CD4+CD127+ cells were sorted as the conventional CD4 T cells. Per the authors' pipeline: Some 120,000 patient and around 130,000 healthy donor in-frame TCRbeta sequences came from conventional T cells. Libraries were prepared by immunoSEQ multiplex PCR; TCRdb keeps only in-frame clonotypes and omits some of them. The V and J calls and clone size come from that table; D and trimming were worked out from the DNA. The sample carries about 22,000 clones, roughly 96% recorded once. CDR3 length: 14 amino acids. CDR1 GTSNPN and CDR2 SVGIG come from the germline V gene (reference sequence). V was cut by 3 bases and J by 6 bases, with 17 bases left in between.

This chain connects TRBV30 to TRBJ1-1; D may be TRBD1 (6 bases). This TCR derives from a human donor in good health. Sequenced material: CD4+CD127+ conventional T cells sorted from PBMCs. This chain's CDR3 is CAWRGAGESAEAFF. CDR3 DNA: TGTGCCTGGAGGGGGGCAGGGGAGAGCGCTGAAGCTTTCTTT.